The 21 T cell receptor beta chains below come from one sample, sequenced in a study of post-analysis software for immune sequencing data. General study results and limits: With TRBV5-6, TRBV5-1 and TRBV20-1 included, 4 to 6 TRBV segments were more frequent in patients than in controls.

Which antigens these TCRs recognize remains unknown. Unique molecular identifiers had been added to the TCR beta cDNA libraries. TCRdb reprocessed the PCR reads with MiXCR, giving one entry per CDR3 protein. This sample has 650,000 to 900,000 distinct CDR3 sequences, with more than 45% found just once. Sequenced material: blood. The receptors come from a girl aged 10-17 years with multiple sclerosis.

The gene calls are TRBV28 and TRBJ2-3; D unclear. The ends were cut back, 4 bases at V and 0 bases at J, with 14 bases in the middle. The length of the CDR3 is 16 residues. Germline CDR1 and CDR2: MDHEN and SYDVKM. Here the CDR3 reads CASSSQDVPSTDTQYF. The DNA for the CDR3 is TGTGCCAGCAGTTCTCAAGACGTCCCTAGCACAGATACGCAGTATTTT.

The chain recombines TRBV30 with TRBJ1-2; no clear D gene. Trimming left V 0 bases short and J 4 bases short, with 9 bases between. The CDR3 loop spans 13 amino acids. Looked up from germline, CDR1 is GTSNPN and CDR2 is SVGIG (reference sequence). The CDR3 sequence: CAWSVTECYGYTF. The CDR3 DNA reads TGTGCCTGGAGTGTCACCGAGTGCTATGGCTACACCTTC.

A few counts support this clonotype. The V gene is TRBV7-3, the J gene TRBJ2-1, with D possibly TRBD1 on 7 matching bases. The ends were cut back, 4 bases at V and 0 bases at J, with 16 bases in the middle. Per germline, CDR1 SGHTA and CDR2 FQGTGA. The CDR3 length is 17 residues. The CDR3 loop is CASSSQGGGSSYNEQFF. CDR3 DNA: TGTGCCAGCAGCTCCCAGGGGGGCGGAAGCTCCTACAATGAGCAGTTCTTC.

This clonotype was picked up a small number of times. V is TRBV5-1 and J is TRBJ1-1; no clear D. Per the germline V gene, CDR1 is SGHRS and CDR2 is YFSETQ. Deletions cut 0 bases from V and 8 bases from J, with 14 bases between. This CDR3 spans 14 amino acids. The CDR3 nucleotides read TGCGCCAGCAGCTTGGGCGAGGGAGTGAAGGAAGCTTTCTTT. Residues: CASSLGEGVKEAFF.

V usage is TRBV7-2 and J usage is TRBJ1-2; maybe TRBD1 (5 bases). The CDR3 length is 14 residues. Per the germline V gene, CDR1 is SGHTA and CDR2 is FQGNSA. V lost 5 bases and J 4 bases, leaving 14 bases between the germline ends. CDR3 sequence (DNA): TGTGCCAGCAGCCGTGGCCAGGGCGGCTATGGCTACACCTTC. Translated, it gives CASSRGQGGYGYTF.

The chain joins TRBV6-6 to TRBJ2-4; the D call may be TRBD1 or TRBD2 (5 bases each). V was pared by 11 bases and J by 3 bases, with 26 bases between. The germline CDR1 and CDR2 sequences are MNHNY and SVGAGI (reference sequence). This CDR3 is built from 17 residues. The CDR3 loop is CAGQGRQRPGGKNIQYF. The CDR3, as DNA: TGTGCCGGCCAAGGACGACAGCGACCCGGAGGCAAAAACATTCAGTACTTC.

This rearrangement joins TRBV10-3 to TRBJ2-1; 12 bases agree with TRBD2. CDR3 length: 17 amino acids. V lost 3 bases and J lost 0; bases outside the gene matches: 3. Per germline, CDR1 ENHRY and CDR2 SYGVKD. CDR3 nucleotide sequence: TGTGCCATCAGTGACCAGACTAGCGGGAGCTCCTACAATGAGCAGTTCTTC. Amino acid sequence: CAISDQTSGSSYNEQFF.

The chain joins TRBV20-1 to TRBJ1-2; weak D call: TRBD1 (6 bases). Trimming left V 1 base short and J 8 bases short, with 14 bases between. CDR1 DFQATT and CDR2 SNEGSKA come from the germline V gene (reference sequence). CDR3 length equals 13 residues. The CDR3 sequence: CSARGQGTGGYTF. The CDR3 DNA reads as TGCAGTGCTAGAGGGCAGGGGACTGGGGGCTACACCTTC.

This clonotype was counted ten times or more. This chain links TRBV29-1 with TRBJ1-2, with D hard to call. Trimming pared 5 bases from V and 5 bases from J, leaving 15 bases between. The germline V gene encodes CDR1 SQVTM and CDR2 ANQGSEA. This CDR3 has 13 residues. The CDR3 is CSVLGSATYGYTF. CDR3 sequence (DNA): TGCAGCGTTCTAGGTTCTGCCACTTATGGCTACACCTTC. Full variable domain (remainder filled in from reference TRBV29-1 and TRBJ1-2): SAVISQKPSRDICQRGTSLTIQCQVDSQVTMMFWYRQQPGQSLTLIATANQGSEATYESGFVIDKFPISRPNLTFSTLTVSNMSPEDSSIYLCSVLGSATYGYTFGSGTRLTVV.

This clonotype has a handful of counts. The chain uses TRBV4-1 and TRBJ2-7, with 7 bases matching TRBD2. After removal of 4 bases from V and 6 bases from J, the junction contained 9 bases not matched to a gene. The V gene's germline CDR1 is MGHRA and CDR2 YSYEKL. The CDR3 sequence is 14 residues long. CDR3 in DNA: TGCGCCAGCAGCCTCTGGGCGGGAGCGGCCGAGCAGTACTTC. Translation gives CASSLWAGAAEQYF.

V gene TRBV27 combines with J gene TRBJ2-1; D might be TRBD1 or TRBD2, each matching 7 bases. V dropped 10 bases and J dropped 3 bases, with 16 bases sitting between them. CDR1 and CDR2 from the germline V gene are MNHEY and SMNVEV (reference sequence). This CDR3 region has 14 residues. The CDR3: CATTQGGGYNEQFF. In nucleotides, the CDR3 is TGTGCCACGACCCAGGGGGGGGGCTACAATGAGCAGTTCTTC.

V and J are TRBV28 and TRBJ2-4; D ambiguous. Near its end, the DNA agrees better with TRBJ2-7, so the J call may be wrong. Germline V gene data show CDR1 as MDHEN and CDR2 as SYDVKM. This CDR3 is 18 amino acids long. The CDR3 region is CASSFSRSLWTHDYEQYF. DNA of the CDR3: TGTGCCAGCAGTTTCTCCCGGTCGCTTTGGACCCACGATTACGAGCAGTACTTC.

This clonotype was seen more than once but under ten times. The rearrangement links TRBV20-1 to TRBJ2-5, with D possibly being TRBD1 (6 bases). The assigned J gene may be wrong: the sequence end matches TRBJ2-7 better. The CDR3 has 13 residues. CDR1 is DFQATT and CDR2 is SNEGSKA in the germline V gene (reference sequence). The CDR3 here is CSAGRQARYEQYF. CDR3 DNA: TGCAGTGCAGGCAGACAGGCCCGCTACGAGCAGTACTTC.

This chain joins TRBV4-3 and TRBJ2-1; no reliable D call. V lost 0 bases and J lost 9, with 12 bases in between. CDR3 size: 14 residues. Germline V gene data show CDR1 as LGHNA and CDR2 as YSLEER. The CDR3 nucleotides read TGCGCCAGCAGCCAAGATGCCGGCGCTAGTGAGCAGTTCTTC. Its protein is CASSQDAGASEQFF.

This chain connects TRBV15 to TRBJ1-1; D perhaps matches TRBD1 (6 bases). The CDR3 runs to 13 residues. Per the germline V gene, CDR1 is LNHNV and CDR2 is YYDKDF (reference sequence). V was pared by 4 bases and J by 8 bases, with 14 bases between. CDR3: CATSTLQGLEAFF. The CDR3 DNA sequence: TGTGCCACCAGCACGTTACAGGGATTAGAAGCTTTCTTT.

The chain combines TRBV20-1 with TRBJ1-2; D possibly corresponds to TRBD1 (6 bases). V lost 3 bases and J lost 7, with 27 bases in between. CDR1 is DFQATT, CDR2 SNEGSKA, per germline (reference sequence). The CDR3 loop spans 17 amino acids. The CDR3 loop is CSARGAGGGALMSGYTF. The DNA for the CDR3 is TGCAGTGCTAGGGGGGCGGGGGGAGGCGCGCTTATGAGTGGCTACACCTTC.

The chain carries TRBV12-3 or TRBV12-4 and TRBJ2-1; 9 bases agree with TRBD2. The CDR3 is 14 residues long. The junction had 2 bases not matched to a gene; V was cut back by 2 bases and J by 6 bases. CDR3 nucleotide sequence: TGTGCCAGCAGTTTACTAGCGGGGCTCAATGAGCAGTTCTTC. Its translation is CASSLLAGLNEQFF.

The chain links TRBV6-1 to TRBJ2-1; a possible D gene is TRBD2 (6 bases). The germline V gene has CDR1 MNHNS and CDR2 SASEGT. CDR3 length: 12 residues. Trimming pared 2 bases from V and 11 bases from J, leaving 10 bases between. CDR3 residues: CASSERERKQFF. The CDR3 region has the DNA TGTGCCAGCAGTGAACGGGAGCGGAAGCAGTTCTTC.

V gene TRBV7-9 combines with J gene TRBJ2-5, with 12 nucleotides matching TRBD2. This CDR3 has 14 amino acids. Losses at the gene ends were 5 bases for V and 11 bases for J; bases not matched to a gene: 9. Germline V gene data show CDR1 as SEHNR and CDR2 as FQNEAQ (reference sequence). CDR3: CASSIGLAGNEQYF. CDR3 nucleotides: TGTGCCAGCAGCATTGGACTAGCGGGGAATGAGCAGTACTTC.

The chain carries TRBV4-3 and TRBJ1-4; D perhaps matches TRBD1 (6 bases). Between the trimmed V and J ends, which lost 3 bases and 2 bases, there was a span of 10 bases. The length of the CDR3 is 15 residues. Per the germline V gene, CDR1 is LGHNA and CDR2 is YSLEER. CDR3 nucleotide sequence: TGCGCCAGCAGCCAGGAAGGGGGGACTAATGAAAAACTGTTTTTT. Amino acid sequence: CASSQEGGTNEKLFF.

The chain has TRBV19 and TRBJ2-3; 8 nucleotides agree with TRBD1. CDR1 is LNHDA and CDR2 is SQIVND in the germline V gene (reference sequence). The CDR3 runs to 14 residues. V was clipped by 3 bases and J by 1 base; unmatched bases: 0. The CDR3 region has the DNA TGTGCCAGTAGTATGGACAGGGGCACAGATACGCAGTATTTT. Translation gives CASSMDRGTDTQYF.